This T cell receptor beta chain was sequenced in a study of early T cells in non-severe SARS-CoV-2 infection. Study context: Sequencing of unsorted whole blood was done on bulk RNA, leaving chains unpaired.

As regards this clonotype: The antigen remains undetermined.

TCRdb recomputed calls from the 5' RACE reads with MiXCR, one row per CDR3 protein. The sample lists roughly 51,000 distinct CDR3 sequences; 6% to 8% were seen once. Study conclusions and caveats: Reliance on VDJdb matching favored anti-spike CD8 responses; private and CD4 specificities were missed.

Between the trimmed V and J ends, which lost 1 base and 0 bases, there was a span of 14 bases. The CDR3 is 17 amino acids. Germline loops: CDR1 SGHTA, CDR2 FQGNSA. The specimen sequenced was whole blood. The sequence came from an adult who was a healthcare worker with PCR-confirmed SARS-CoV-2 infection or an uninfected control (not recorded which). V gene TRBV7-2 combines with J gene TRBJ2-3; D remains ambiguous. The CDR3 coding sequence is TGTGCCAGCAGCTTAGGAGCGAGTAACCCTAGCACAGATACGCAGTATTTT. Translated, it gives CASSLGASNPSTDTQYF.